The present entry profiles one TCR beta chain with its context. This clonotype occurred a few times. Its antigen is currently not known. Base qualities are missing; no much larger clone stands one base away. This record belongs to a study of response to subunit inactivated influenza vaccine listed by TCRdb under 2018. In the study overall: To follow how T cells responded to a trivalent subunit inactivated influenza vaccine, the researchers relied on deep quantitative profiling of the T cell receptor repertoire.

The paper's findings and limits, for the study overall: The authors suggested that each seasonal influenza vaccination may recruit only a limited number of new T cells.

The library was prepared using RT-PCR. Reads for this sample came from an Illumina HiSeq 2500. TCRdb applied fastp at Q25 and MiXCR to the public reads, then kept only in-frame beta chains. When rows share a CDR3 protein, they turn into one entry using the most common DNA and genes. The sample table contains 500,000 to 750,000 distinct CDR3 sequences; only one count was recorded for about 15% of them. The ten largest clonotypes hold over 8.5% of the sample. The germline V gene supplies CDR1 LGHNA and CDR2 YSLEER. From the cysteine through the phenylalanine, the CDR3 covers 18 amino acids. Left in the record is the CDR3 DNA by itself, 54 bases read in frame from the first base. At the junction V is shortened by 0 bases and J by 6 bases, with 20 bases in between.

This TCR came from a man aged 45-60 years who received an inactivated influenza vaccine. Donor details come from another sample of the same person, matched by shared clones. The sequencing here drew on PBMCs from blood, taken approximately 12 days after vaccination. The sequence links TRBV4-3 to TRBJ2-2; the D segment could be TRBD1, given 6 matching bases. The CDR3 amino acid sequence is: CASSQELGTYGKSGELFF. Read as DNA, the sequence is TGCGCCAGCAGCCAAGAACTAGGGACATATGGAAAGTCCGGGGAGCTGTTTTTT.